Presented here are 7 T cell receptor beta chains from one specimen sequenced in a study of technical replicates of blood from several donors. TCRdb's copy holds only in-frame clones and misses some; the assay was immunoSEQ multiplex PCR. The profile shows approximately 73,000 clones, 96% of them singletons. Source material: T cells isolated from PBMCs. These TCRs come from a human donor in good health.

The V gene is TRBV6-1, the J gene TRBJ1-2; TRBD1 is a possible D gene (6 bases). Germline CDR1 and CDR2: MNHNS and SASEGT. Trimming removed 6 bases at V and 4 bases at J, with 12 bases between. The CDR3 totals 13 residues. The CDR3 bases are TGTGCCAGCAGGACCGGGACACCCTATGGCTACACCTTC. Amino acids: CASRTGTPYGYTF.

V is TRBV4-1 and J is TRBJ2-7, with 8 positions matching TRBD1. The V gene's germline CDR1 is MGHRA and CDR2 YSYEKL. The CDR3 is 14 amino acids. The ends lost 4 bases at V and 4 bases at J; junction bases unmatched: 6. The CDR3 protein is CASSRDRGRYEQYF. CDR3 nucleotides: TGCGCCAGCAGCCGTGACAGGGGCAGGTACGAGCAGTACTTC.

The V gene is TRBV7-3, the J gene TRBJ2-3; 9 bases line up with TRBD1. Trimming removed 1 base from V and 4 bases from J; junction bases left unmatched: 3. The CDR3 loop spans 15 amino acids. Germline lookup yields CDR1 SGHTA and CDR2 FQGTGA. The CDR3 DNA sequence: TGTGCCAGCAGCTTAAGGGACAGGGCCGCAGATACGCAGTATTTT. It specifies CASSLRDRAADTQYF. The full variable domain, with the rest looked up from reference TRBV7-3 and TRBJ2-3, is GAGVSQTPSNKVTEKGKYVELRCDPISGHTALYWYRQSLGQGPEFLIYFQGTGAADDSGLPNDRFFAVRPEGSVSTLKIQRTERGDSAVYLCASSLRDRAADTQYFGPGTRLTVL.

This chain connects TRBV29-1 to TRBJ2-1, with unresolved D. From germline, CDR1 is SQVTM and CDR2 ANQGSEA. Trimming pared 2 bases from V and 1 base from J, leaving 6 bases between. The CDR3 consists of 13 residues. CDR3 bases: TGCAGCGTTGAATACTTGTCCTACAATGAGCAGTTCTTC. Translation: CSVEYLSYNEQFF.

The chain joins TRBV5-6 to TRBJ1-1, with TRBD1 matching 8 bases. After removal of 3 bases from V and 1 base from J, the junction contained 8 bases not matched to a gene. Germline loops: CDR1 SGHDT, CDR2 YYEEEE. The CDR3 has 16 residues. The CDR3 region has the DNA TGTGCCAGCAGCTATATGAAGACAGGGGAGAACACTGAAGCTTTCTTT. Protein: CASSYMKTGENTEAFF.

The CDR3 here is CASSPGTGERYGYTF. CDR3 nucleotide sequence: TGTGCCAGCAGTCCCGGGACAGGGGAAAGGTATGGCTACACCTTC. J is TRBJ1-2 and V is TRBV27; 10 nucleotides align to TRBD1. The CDR3 consists of 15 residues. Germline values: CDR1 MNHEY, CDR2 SMNVEV (reference sequence). V was pared by 5 bases and J by 5 bases, with 8 bases of the junction left unmatched.

This chain links TRBV28 with TRBJ2-3; D gene uncertain. Looked up from germline, CDR1 is MDHEN and CDR2 is SYDVKM. V lost 1 base and J 2 bases, leaving 13 bases between the germline ends. This CDR3 comprises 16 residues. Written as DNA, the CDR3 is TGTGCCAGCAGTTTATCAACAGCAGATAACACAGATACGCAGTATTTT. Translation: CASSLSTADNTDTQYF. The complete variable domain, with remaining parts taken from reference TRBV28 and TRBJ2-3, reads DVKVTQSSRYLVKRTGEKVFLECVQDMDHENMFWYRQDPGLGLRLIYFSYDVKMKEKGDIPEGYSVSREKKERFSLILESASTNQTSMYLCASSLSTADNTDTQYFGPGTRLTVL.